This TCR beta chain was sequenced in a study of PD-1 blockade in classical Hodgkin lymphoma. In every patient, relapse followed autologous stem cell transplantation, while exposure to brentuximab vedotin differed. Each best response was a complete response, a partial response or progressive disease. Per germline, CDR1 ENHRY and CDR2 SYGVKD. The CDR3 has 17 amino acids. J was trimmed by 10 bases and V by 0 bases; bases with no gene match: 7. Clones were read by immunoSEQ multiplex PCR, and TCRdb kept only the in-frame ones, dropping some. The sample lists roughly 7,500 clones; around 84% were seen once.

Sample: peripheral blood mononuclear cells (PBMCs), taken at baseline. The sequence was collected from a human donor with classical Hodgkin lymphoma. The chain joins TRBV10-3 to TRBJ2-1; 15 positions agree with TRBD2. CDR3 residues: CAISESGLAGGRGEQFF. CDR3 nucleotide sequence: TGTGCCATCAGTGAGTCGGGACTAGCGGGAGGCCGGGGAGAGCAGTTCTTC.